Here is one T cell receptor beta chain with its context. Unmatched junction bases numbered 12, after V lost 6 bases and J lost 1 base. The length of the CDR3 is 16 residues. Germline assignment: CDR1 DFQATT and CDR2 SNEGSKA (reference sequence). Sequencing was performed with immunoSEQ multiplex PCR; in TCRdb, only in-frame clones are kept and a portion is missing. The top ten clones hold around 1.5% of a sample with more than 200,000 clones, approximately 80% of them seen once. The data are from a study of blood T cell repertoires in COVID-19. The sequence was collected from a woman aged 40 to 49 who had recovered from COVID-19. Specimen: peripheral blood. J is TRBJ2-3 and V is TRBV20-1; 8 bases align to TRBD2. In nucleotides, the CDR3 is TGCAGTGCGAGTGCACTAGCGGACGGAGGCACAGATACGCAGTATTTT. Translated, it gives CSASALADGGTDTQYF.